This T cell receptor beta chain was documented in a study of technical replicates of blood from a handful of donors (dated by TCRdb to 2016 to 2017). The method was the immunoSEQ multiplex PCR assay. TCRdb took this table from immuneACCESS and kept in-frame rearrangements with V and J called. Such tables lack part of the clones; where checked against another copy, unresolved V genes explain under half of the gap, and the rest is unexplained. This sample gives tens of thousands of clones in total; around 94% of them show up just once. Clones ranked in the top ten supply 0.25% to 0.3% of the sample. On this clone: Which antigen it targets is not known. No base quality information exists; no much larger clone differs at one position.

Sequencing used T cells isolated from PBMCs. This TCR came from a human donor in good health.

The DNA is as follows: TGTGCCAGCAGCTTTTTACCTTGGGGGGAGGAGCAAAATGAGCAGTTCTTC. The resulting protein is CASSFLPWGEEQNEQFF. The chain links TRBV12-1 with TRBJ2-1; the table assigns TRBD2, which was not confirmed against the DNA. TRBV12-1 is marked as a pseudogene. CDR3 length: 17 amino acids, cysteine to phenylalanine. Just the 51-base CDR3 DNA is kept, in frame starting at base 1.